The sequence of this TCR beta chain was determined in a study of preoperative IRX-2 immunotherapy in early breast cancer (dated by TCRdb to between 2018 and 2021). Library generation was performed with the immunoSEQ multiplex PCR assay. Drawn from immuneACCESS, this table holds only the in-frame rearrangements with V and J called that TCRdb kept. Clones are partly lost; checked studies trace under half to an unresolved V gene and leave the rest unexplained. The sample has just under 4,000 clones on record, 55% to 70% of them singletons. The ten largest account for roughly 15% of the sample. A note on this clone: Its recognized antigen is unknown. No clone much larger than this one lies a single base away; base qualities are absent.

Counted from cysteine to phenylalanine, this CDR3 has 16 amino acids. The only DNA kept is the CDR3, 48 bases in frame from the first base. From the germline V gene (reference sequence), CDR1 is LNHDA and CDR2 is SQIVND. V gives up 5 bases and J gives up 0 bases, and the segment between their germline ends measures 13 bases. Read against the paper, the sample's treatment or condition label means: preoperative locoregional IRX-2 cytokine immunotherapy. The samples were obtained from a phase Ib study that tested preoperative, locoregional IRX-2 cytokine immunotherapy designed to prime immune responses. The donors were early-stage breast cancer patients who were given IRX-2 prior to surgery.

This TCR derives from a human donor with breast cancer. The sample here was tumor tissue, taken after IRX-2 immunotherapy. This receptor chain uses TRBV19 and TRBJ2-2; possibly the D gene is TRBD1, per 5 matching bases. CDR3 protein: CASSLMTQANTGELFF. The nucleotides read TGTGCCAGTAGTCTGATGACACAGGCGAACACCGGGGAGCTGTTTTTT.